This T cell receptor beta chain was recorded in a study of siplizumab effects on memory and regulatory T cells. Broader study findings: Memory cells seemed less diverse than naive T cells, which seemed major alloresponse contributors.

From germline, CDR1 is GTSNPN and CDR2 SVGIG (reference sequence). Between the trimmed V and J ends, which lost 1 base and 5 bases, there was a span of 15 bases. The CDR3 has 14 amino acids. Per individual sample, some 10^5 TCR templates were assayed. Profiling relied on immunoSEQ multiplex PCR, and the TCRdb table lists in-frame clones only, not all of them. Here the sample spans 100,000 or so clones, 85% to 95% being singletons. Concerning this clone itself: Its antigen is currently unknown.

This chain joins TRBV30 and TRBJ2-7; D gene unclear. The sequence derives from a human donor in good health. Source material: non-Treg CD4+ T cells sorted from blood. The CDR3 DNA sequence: TGTGCCTGGAGTGGGGGTTATTTAGGCAACGAGCAGTACTTC. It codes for CAWSGGYLGNEQYF.